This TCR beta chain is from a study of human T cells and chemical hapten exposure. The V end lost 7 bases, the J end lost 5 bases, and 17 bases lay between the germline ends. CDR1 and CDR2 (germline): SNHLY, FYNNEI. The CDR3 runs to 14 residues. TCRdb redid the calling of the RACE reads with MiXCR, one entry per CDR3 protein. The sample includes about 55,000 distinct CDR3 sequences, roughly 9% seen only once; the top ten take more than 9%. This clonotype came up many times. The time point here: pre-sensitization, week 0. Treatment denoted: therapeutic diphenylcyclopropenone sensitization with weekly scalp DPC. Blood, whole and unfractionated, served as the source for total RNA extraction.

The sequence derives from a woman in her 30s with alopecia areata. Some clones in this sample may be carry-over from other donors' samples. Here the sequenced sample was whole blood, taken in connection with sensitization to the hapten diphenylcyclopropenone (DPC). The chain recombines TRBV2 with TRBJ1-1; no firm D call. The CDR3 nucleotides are TGTGCCAGCATTATTCAGGCCCCGGGGACTGAAGCTTTCTTT. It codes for CASIIQAPGTEAFF.